This T cell receptor beta chain originates from a study of blood T cell repertoires in COVID-19 (dated by TCRdb to about 2020). Some background on the complete study: The collaborator samples originated in the United States, Italy and Spain and spanned the acute and convalescent phases of COVID-19. The material from the prospective study consisted of cDNA or gDNA derived from T cells, B-cell-depleted T cells, or PBMCs. The dataset comprised deeply sampled blood TCRbeta repertoires from subjects exposed to, actively infected with, or recovered from COVID-19. The repertoires were released in a freely available public database intended as a resource for research on the immune response to SARS-CoV-2. Samples came from the ongoing ImmuneRACE study (first 160 participants) plus 1,254 subjects from 6 global collaborators. Sample metadata almost always included a de-identified subject ID, COVID-19 status, age in years and sex. HLA class I and class II types, where available, came from metadata supplied by the sample provider rather than from assay-based typing.

To note about this clone: Its antigen remains undetermined. No much larger clone exists at a distance of one base, and base qualities are not known.

TCRbeta CDR3 regions were amplified from genomic DNA using the immunoSEQ Assay, a bias-controlled multiplex PCR. The study's processing was this. Nucleated cell counts per sample were estimated from amplification of reference gene primers within the assay. To quantify the absolute abundance of each unique TCRbeta CDR3 rearrangement, sequence reads were collapsed and filtered. For each sample, productive Simpson clonality was calculated by taking the square root of Simpson's diversity index across productive rearrangements. TCRdb re-hosts the immuneACCESS table, in-frame sequences only. Its copies lack some clones; in the studies checked, an unresolved V gene accounts for under half of them, and the cause for the rest is not known. For V, J and clone size, that table is used; D and trimming come from the DNA. Across this sample there are a few hundred thousand clones, with about 86% seen only once. The ten biggest clones cover around a sixth of the sample.

Study-wide findings and limitations: Clinical and demographic metadata were provided uncurated, with the amount varying by source and participant.

In Seattle, one collaborating source enrolled patients while the infection was active and tracked those patients longitudinally over the course of disease. Each collaborating institution followed its own protocols to collect whole blood in K2EDTA tubes. For TCRbeta analysis, collaborators shipped samples in one of three forms: frozen whole blood, isolated PBMCs, or DNA extracted from either of those sample types. Trimming leaves V shorter by 4 bases and J shorter by 7 bases, with the junction holding 6 bases beyond the gene matches. The germline V gene (reference sequence) yields MNHEY for CDR1 and SMNVEV for CDR2. Reading from cysteine to phenylalanine, the CDR3 counts 15 amino acids. Only CDR3 DNA remains: 45 bases, in frame from the first base.

Here the chain combines TRBV27 and TRBJ2-3; TRBD2 fits 12 bases in the junction. The receptor was isolated from a person aged 65-85 years with COVID-19, enrolled during active disease. The sample taken for sequencing was peripheral blood. The CDR3 protein sequence reads: CASSYRTSGIYTQYF. DNA sequence: TGTGCCAGCAGTTACCGGACTAGCGGGATCTATACGCAGTATTTT.